This paragraph covers one T cell receptor beta chain sequence. This clone appeared a few times. Its antigen specificity is not known. This may arise from a read error, as a much more abundant clone is one base away. Here, both gene names and germline sequences come from the mouse. From the germline J gene comes the end of the CDR3, since the read stops 4 residues before it. Other DNA sequences in the same sample also yield this CDR3. These data are taken from a study of CD8+ T cells in alopecia areata (dated by TCRdb to 2016 to 2019). Broadly, across the study: Female C3H/HeJ recipients, 7-10 weeks old, were grafted with skin from C3H/HeJ donors with spontaneous alopecia (about 6-12 months old). Scalp clonality was compared across normal scalp (n=4), patchy alopecia areata scalp (n=8), and alopecia totalis/universalis scalp (n=8). The study used high-throughput TCRbeta sequencing to examine T cell clonal expansion in alopecia areata, in both the C3H/HeJ mouse model and human patients. RNA was extracted with the PAXgene miRNA kit for fixed scalp, the miRNeasy kit for PBMCs, and the RNeasy kit for mouse skin. On the human side, TCRbeta sequencing was run on scalp tissue and on sorted CD4+ and CD8+ peripheral blood T cells from healthy controls and from alopecia areata patients with either patchy or totalis/universalis disease. TCRbeta CDR3 regions were amplified by immunoSEQ multiplex PCR with 35 Vbeta forward and 13 Jbeta reverse primers. The research as a whole found: Unlike mouse skin, which is dominated by gammadelta T cells, normal human skin has resident alphabeta T cells that are also sequenced, and this complicates analysis of the scalp TCR repertoire. Lesional scalp, especially in alopecia totalis/universalis, showed higher clonality and more expanded CD8+ clones than normal scalp, suggesting antigenic drive. TCR sequences shared between patients were less clear than in mice, possibly partly because of HLA diversity in the patient population.

Cells from pooled mouse cutaneous lymph nodes were stained for CD4, CD8alpha, NKG2D, NKG2ACE and other markers and then sorted on a BD Influx. Ends trimmed: V by 5 bases, J by 1 base; bases unmatched to a gene: 3. Including cysteine and phenylalanine, the CDR3 has 14 amino acids. Shown are 30 bases from within the CDR3, in frame from base 1. Reading the germline V gene gives CDR1 NSHNY and CDR2 SYGAGN. Receptor libraries were prepared by the immunoSEQ multiplex PCR assay. RNA was extracted from all samples and reverse transcribed into cDNA, which served as template for TCR sequencing. SuperScript III was used for first-strand cDNA synthesis, primed with a 2:1 mix of oligo-dT and random hexamers. A synthetic immune receptor repertoire was used to measure amplification bias, and any remaining bias was corrected computationally. Libraries were sequenced on Illumina HiSeq with 60 bp reads covering the CDR3, read from J toward V. From the authors' description of their analysis: Raw reads were preprocessed to remove errors, and CDR3 was defined according to IMGT conventions as the region from the conserved cysteine to phenylalanine. Clonality was computed as 1 minus the Shannon entropy, with the entropy normalized by log2 of the number of productive unique TCRs. CD4 or CD8 identity of scalp clones was inferred by cross-referencing scalp TCRbeta sequences with sorted blood CD4 and CD8 repertoires. TCRdb stores this immuneACCESS table with in-frame sequences only. Part of the clones is absent; in the studies checked, under half of the shortfall reflects unresolved V genes, and no reason is known for the rest. The V and J calls and the clone size are those of that table, but D and trimming were determined from the DNA. The table notes approximately 280,000 clones here, none of them singletons. 0.9% to 1.5% of the sample is taken by the ten largest.

The chain uses TRBV13-1 and TRBJ2-3; the junction holds 8 bases that match TRBD1. Sequencing was performed on CD4+ T cells sorted from a lymph node. The TCR was taken from a C3H/HeJ mouse with alopecia areata. Regarding MHC type, mice of this strain are H2-k. The CDR3 region: CASRPGQGAETLYF. The CDR3 bases that were read are TGTGCCAGCAGACCGGGACAGGGTGCAGAA.